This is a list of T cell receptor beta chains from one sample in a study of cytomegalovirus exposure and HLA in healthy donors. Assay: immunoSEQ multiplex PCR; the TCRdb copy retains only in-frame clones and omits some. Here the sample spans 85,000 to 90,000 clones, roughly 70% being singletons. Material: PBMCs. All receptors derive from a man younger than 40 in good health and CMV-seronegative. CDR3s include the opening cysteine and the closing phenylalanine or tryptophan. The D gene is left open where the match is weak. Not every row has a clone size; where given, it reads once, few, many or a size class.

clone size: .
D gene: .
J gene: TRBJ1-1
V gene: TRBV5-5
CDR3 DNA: TGTGCCAGCAGCTTGCCAGGGGAGAGCGACGCTTTCTTT
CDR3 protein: CASSLPGESDAFF

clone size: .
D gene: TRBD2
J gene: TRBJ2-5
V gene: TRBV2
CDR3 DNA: TGTGCCAGCCCCGGGACTAGCGGGGGGGACCACATTTACCAAGAGACCCAGTACTTC
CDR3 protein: CASPGTSGGDHIYQETQYF

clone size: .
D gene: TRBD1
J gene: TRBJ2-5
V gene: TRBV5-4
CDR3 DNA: TGTGCCAGCCAAGACAGGGGTGAGACCCAGTACTTC
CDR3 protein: CASQDRGETQYF

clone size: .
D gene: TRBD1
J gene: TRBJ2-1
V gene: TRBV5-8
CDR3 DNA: TGTGCCAGCAGCACGACAGGGGAAGTCTACAATGAGCAGTTCTTC
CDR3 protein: CASSTTGEVYNEQFF

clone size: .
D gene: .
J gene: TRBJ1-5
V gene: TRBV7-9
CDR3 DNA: TGTGCCAGCAGCCCCGAGGGGGACAATCAGCCCCAGCATTTT
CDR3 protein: CASSPEGDNQPQHF

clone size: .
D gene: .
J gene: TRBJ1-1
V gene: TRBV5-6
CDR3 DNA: TGTGCCAGCAGCTTGGGTGAGACGGGTATAACTTTCTTT
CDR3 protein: CASSLGETGITFF

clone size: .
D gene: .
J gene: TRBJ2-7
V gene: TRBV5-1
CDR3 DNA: TGCGCCAGCAGCTTGGAAGGGGGCGCCGGGAGCTACGAGCAGTACTTC
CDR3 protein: CASSLEGGAGSYEQYF

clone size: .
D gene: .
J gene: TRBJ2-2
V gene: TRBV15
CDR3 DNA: TGTGCCACCAGCTTGAACAGAAACACCGGGGAGCTGTTTTTT
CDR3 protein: CATSLNRNTGELFF

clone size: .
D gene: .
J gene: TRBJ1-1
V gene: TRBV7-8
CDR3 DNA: TGTGCCAGCAGCTTAGTTCGAGGGATGGACACTGAAGCTTTCTTT
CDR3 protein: CASSLVRGMDTEAFF

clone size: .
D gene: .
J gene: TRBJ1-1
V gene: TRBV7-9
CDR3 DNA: TGTGCCAGCAGCTTAGGGCAGGGTACTGAAGCTTTCTTT
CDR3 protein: CASSLGQGTEAFF

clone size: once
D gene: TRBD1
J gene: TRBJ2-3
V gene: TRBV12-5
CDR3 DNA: TGTGCTAGTGGCCCGGGACAGAGCACAGATACGCAGTATTTT
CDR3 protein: CASGPGQSTDTQYF

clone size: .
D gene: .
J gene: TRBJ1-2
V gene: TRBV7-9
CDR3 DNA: TGTGCCAGCAGCTTACAGGGACACCCTCACGGCTACACCTTC
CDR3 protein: CASSLQGHPHGYTF

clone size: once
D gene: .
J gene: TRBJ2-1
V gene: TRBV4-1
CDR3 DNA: TGCGCCAGCAGCTCACAGCAAACATCCTACAATGAGCAGTTCTTC
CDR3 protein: CASSSQQTSYNEQFF